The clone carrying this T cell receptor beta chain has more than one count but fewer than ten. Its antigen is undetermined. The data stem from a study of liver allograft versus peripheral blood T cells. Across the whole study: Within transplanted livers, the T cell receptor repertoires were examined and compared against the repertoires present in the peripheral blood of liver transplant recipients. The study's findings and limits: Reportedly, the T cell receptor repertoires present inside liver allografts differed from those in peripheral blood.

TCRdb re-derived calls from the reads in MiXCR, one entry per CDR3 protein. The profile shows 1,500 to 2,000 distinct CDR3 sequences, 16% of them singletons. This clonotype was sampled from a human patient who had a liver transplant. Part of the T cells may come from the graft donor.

The CDR3 DNA reads as TGTGCCAGCAGTGAAAGGGCAGGGGGCATGGAAAGCAATCAGCCCCAGCATTTT. The encoded protein is CASSERAGGMESNQPQHF. This chain links TRBV2 with TRBJ1-5, with 8 nucleotides matching TRBD1. Germline V gene sequence: CDR1 SNHLY, CDR2 FYNNEI. The CDR3 spans 18 residues. V was clipped by 2 bases and J by 1 base; unmatched bases: 10.